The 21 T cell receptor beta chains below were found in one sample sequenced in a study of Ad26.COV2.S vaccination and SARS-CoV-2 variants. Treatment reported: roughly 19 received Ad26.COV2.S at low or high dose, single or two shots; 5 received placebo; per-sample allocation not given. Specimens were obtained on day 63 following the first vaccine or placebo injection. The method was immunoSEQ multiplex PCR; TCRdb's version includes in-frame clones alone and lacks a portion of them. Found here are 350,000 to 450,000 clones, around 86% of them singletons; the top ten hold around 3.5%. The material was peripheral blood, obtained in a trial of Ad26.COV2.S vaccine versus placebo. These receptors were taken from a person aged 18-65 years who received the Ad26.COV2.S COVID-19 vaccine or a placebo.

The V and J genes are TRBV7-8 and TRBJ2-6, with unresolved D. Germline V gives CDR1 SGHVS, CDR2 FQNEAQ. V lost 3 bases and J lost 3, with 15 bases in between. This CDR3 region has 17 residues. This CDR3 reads CASSFSIWGGGANVLTF. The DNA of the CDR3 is TGTGCCAGCAGCTTTTCCATTTGGGGTGGTGGGGCCAACGTCCTGACTTTC.

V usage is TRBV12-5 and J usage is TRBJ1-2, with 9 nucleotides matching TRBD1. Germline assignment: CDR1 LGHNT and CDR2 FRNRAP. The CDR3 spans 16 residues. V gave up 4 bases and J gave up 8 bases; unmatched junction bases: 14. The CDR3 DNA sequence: TGTGCTAGTGGTTCCGAACAGGGGGCGCGAATTCAGGGCTACACCTTC. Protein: CASGSEQGARIQGYTF.

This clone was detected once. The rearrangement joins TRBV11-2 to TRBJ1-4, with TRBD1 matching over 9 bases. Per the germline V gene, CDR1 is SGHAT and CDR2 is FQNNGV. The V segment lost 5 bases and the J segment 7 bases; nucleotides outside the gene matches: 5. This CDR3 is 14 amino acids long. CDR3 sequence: CASSEGQGFEKLFF. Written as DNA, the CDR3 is TGTGCCAGCAGCGAGGGACAGGGATTTGAAAAACTGTTTTTT.

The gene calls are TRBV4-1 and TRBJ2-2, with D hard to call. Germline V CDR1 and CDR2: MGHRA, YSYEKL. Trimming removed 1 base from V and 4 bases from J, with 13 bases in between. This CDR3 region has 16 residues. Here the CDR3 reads CASSQVGWRSTGELFF. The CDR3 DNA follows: TGCGCCAGCAGCCAAGTTGGGTGGCGGTCCACCGGGGAGCTGTTTTTT.

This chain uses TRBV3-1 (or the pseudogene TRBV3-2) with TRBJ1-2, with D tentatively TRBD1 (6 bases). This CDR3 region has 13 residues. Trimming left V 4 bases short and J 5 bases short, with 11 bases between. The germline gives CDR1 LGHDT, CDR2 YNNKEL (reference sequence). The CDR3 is CASSLRTEYGYTF. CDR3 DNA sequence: TGTGCCAGCAGCCTAAGGACAGAGTATGGCTACACCTTC.

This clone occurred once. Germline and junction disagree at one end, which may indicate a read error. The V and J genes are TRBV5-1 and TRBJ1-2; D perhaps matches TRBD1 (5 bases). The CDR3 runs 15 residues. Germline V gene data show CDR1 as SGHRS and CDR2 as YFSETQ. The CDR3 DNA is TGCGCCAGCAGCTTCACAGGAGATACCAACTATGACTACACCTTC. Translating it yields CASSFTGDTNYDYTF.

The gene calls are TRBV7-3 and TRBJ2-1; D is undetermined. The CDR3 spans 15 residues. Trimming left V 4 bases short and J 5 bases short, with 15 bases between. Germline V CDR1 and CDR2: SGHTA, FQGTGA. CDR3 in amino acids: CASSSRSAADNEQFF. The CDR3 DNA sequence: TGTGCCAGCAGCTCCCGGAGTGCGGCAGACAATGAGCAGTTCTTC.

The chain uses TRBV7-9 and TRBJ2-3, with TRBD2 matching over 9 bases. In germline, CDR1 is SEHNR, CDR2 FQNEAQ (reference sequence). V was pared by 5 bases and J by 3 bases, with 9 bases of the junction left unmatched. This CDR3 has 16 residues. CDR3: CASSPRGGEVTDTQYF. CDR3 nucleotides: TGTGCCAGCAGCCCCCGCGGGGGGGAGGTAACAGATACGCAGTATTTT. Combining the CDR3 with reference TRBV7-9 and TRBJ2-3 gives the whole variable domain DTGVSQNPRHKITKRGQNVTFRCDPISEHNRLYWYRQTLGQGPEFLTYFQNEAQLEKSRLLSDRFSAERPKGSFSTLEIQRTEQGDSAMYLCASSPRGGEVTDTQYFGPGTRLTVL.

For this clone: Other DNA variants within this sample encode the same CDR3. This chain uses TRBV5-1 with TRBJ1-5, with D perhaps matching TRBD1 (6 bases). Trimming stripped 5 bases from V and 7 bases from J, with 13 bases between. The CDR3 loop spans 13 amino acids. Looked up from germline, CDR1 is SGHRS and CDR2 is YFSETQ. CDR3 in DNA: TGCGCCAGCAGTCTGGGGGCGGGGCAGCCCCAGCATTTT. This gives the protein CASSLGAGQPQHF.

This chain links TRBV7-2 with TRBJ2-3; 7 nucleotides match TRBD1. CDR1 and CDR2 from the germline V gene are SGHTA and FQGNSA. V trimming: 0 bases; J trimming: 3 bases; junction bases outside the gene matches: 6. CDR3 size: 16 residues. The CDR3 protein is CASSLAVGTATDTQYF. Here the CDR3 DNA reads TGTGCCAGCAGCTTAGCTGTGGGGACAGCAACAGATACGCAGTATTTT.

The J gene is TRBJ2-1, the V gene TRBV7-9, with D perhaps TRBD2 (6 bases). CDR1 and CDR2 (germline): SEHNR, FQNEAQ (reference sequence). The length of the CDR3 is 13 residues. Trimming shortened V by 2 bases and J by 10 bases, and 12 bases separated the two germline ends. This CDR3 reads CASSLIRGGEQFF. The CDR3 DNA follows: TGTGCCAGCAGCTTAATTAGGGGAGGCGAGCAGTTCTTC.

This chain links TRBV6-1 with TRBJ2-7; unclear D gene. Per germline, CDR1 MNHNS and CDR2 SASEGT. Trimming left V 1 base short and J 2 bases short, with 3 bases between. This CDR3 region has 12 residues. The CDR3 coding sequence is TGTGCCAGCAGTGAAGGGACCTACGAGCAGTACTTC. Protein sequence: CASSEGTYEQYF.

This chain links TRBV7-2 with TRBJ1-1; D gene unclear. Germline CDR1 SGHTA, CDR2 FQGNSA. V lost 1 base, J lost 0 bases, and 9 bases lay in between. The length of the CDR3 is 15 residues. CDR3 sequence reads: CASSLVVNVNTEAFF. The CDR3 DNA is TGTGCCAGCAGCTTAGTTGTGAACGTGAACACTGAAGCTTTCTTT.

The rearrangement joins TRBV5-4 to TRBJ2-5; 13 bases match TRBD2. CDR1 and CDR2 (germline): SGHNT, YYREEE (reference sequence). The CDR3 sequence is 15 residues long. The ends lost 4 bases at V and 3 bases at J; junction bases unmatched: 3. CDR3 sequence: CASSVGLAGEETQYF. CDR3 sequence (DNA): TGTGCCAGCAGCGTCGGACTAGCGGGGGAAGAGACCCAGTACTTC.

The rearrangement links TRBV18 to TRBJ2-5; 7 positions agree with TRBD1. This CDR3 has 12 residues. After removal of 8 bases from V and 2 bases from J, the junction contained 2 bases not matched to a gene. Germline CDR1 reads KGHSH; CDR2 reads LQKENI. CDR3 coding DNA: TGTGCCAGCGAACAGGGGCAAGAGACCCAGTACTTC. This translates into CASEQGQETQYF.

CDR3 in amino acids: CASSQRTGGYTEAFF. The CDR3 DNA follows: TGTGCCAGCAGCCAGAGGACAGGGGGTTATACTGAAGCTTTCTTT. The chain uses TRBV7-2 and TRBJ1-1; 10 nucleotides line up with TRBD1. The V gene end was trimmed by 5 bases and the J gene end by 5 bases; junction bases not matched to a gene: 8. Per germline, CDR1 SGHTA and CDR2 FQGNSA. The CDR3 covers 15 residues.

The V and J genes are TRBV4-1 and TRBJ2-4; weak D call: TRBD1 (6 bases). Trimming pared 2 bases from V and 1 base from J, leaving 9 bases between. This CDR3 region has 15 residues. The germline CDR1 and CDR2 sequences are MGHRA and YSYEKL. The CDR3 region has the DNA TGCGCCAGCAGCCAATTGGGGGCGGCCAAAAACATTCAGTACTTC. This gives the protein CASSQLGAAKNIQYF.

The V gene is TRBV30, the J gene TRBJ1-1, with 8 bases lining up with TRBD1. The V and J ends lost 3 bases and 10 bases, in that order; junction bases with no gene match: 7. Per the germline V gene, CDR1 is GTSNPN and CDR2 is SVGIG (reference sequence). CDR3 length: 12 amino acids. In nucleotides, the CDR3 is TGTGCCTGGAGACAGACAGGGGTTATAGCTTTCTTT. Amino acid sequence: CAWRQTGVIAFF.

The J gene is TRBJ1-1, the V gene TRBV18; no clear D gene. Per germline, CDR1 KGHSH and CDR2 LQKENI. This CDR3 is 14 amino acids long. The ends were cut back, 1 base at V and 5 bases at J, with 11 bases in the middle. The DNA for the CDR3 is TGTGCCAGCTCACCACGGGCGGAAGTAACTGAAGCTTTCTTT. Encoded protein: CASSPRAEVTEAFF.

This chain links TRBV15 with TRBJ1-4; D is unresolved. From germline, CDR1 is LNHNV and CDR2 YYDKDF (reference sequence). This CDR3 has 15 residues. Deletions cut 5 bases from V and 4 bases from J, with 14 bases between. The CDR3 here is CATSLQVWDNEKLFF. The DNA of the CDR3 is TGTGCCACCAGCCTCCAGGTCTGGGATAATGAAAAACTGTTTTTT. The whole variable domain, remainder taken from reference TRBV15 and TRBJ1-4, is DAMVIQNPRYQVTQFGKPVTLSCSQTLNHNVMYWYQQKSSQAPKLLFHYYDKDFNNEADTPDNFQSRRPNTSFCFLDIRSPGLGDTAMYLCATSLQVWDNEKLFFGSGTQLSVL.

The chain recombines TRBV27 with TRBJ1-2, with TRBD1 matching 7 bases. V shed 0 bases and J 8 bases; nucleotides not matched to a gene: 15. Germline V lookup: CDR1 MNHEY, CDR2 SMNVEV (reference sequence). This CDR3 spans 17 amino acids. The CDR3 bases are TGTGCCAGCAGTTTATCGCCTACTACTGACAGGGTGGAGGGCTACACCTTC. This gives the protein CASSLSPTTDRVEGYTF.